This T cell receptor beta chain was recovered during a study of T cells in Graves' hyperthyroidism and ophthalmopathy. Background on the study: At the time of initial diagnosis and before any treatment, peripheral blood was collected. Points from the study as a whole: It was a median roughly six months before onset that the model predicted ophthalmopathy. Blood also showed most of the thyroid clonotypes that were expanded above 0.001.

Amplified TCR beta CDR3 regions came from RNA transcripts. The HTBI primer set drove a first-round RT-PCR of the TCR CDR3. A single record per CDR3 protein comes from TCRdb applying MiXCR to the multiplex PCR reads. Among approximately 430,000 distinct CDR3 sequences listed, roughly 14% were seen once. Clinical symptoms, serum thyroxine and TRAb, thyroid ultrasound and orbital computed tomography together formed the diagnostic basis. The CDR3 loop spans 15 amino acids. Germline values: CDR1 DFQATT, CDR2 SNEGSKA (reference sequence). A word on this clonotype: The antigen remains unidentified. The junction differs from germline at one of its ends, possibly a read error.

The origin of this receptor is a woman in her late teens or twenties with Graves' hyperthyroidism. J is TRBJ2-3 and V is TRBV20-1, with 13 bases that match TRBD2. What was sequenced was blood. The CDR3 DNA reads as TGCAGTGCTAGCTTCGGACTAGCGGGAGCAAGTACGCGGTATTTT. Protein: CSASFGLAGASTRYF.